Below are 16 T cell receptor beta chains sequenced from a single sample in a study of prognosis after radiotherapy for stage I lung cancer. The authors amplified TCR beta CDR3 from genomic DNA using two-round multiplex PCR. It was primers specific to each TRBV and TRBJ gene that first-round PCR used. TCRdb itself ran the multiplex PCR reads through MiXCR, one entry per CDR3 protein. This table holds about 26,000 distinct CDR3 sequences, 25% to 30% found once. The sequenced sample was PBMCs, obtained before or after stereotactic body radiation therapy (not recorded which). The receptors here all came from a donor aged 50 or older with non-small cell lung cancer.

This clonotype was seen at least ten times. The chain recombines TRBV7-9 with TRBJ2-3, with TRBD2 as a possible D gene (6 bases). Germline V CDR1 and CDR2: SEHNR, FQNEAQ (reference sequence). V was clipped by 0 bases and J by 2 bases, with 12 bases between them. The CDR3 has 16 residues. The CDR3 is CASSLALAQVTDTQYF. Here the CDR3 DNA reads TGTGCCAGCAGCTTAGCACTAGCCCAAGTCACAGATACGCAGTATTTT.

This clonotype was seen many times. The genes are TRBV28 and TRBJ2-5; D unresolved. The CDR3 has 9 amino acids. V lost 9 bases to trimming and J lost 5 bases, with 4 bases between them. Germline CDR1 MDHEN, CDR2 SYDVKM. The CDR3: CARGETQYF. CDR3 nucleotide sequence: TGTGCCAGAGGCGAGACCCAGTACTTC.

This clonotype was counted many times. CDR3 protein: CAWSARDDQPQHF. CDR3 bases: TGTGCCTGGAGTGCCAGGGACGATCAGCCCCAGCATTTT. V and J are TRBV30 and TRBJ1-5; perhaps TRBD1 as D (5 bases). The V end was cut by 1 base, the J end by 5 bases, with 9 bases between. Germline V CDR1 and CDR2: GTSNPN, SVGIG (reference sequence). This CDR3 is built from 13 residues.

This clonotype came up many times. CDR3 sequence (DNA): TGCGCCAGCAGCCAATCAAAACCTTCCTACGAGCAGTACTTC. It translates to CASSQSKPSYEQYF. The chain is built from TRBV5-1 and TRBJ2-7; no reliable D call. CDR1 is SGHRS and CDR2 is YFSETQ in the germline V gene. V was trimmed by 4 bases and J by 1 base, leaving 12 bases between them. The CDR3 is 14 amino acids.

The sample holds many counts of this clonotype. The CDR3 DNA reads as TGCGCCAGCAGTTTGGCGAGTGGGGGGTATGGCTACACCTTC. Translation gives CASSLASGGYGYTF. The chain joins TRBV10-2 to TRBJ1-2, with a possible D match to TRBD1 (5 bases). CDR3 length: 14 amino acids. Germline V gene data show CDR1 as WSHSY and CDR2 as SAAADI. V was shortened by 5 bases and J by 5 bases, with 15 bases between the two germline ends.

J is TRBJ1-3 and V is TRBV6-2 or TRBV6-3, with D tentatively TRBD1 (6 bases). Trimming cost V 10 bases and J 5 bases, with 15 bases left between them. CDR1 and CDR2 from the germline V gene are MNHEY and SVGEGT. This CDR3 has 13 residues. CDR3 sequence reads: CATSTGGRNTIYF. Written as DNA, the CDR3 is TGTGCCACCTCGACCGGGGGCAGAAACACCATATATTTT.

This clonotype was found a few times. The V and J genes are TRBV3-1 and TRBJ1-2, with D perhaps matching TRBD1 (5 bases). The CDR3 loop spans 14 amino acids. CDR1 is LGHDT, CDR2 YNNKEL, per germline (reference sequence). V shed 7 bases and J shed 7 bases, with 19 bases lying between them. The CDR3 nucleotides read TGTGCCAGCACCCAGACGCAGGGAACCTGTGGCTACACCTTC. Translating it yields CASTQTQGTCGYTF.

This clonotype was recorded many times. V and J are TRBV25-1 and TRBJ2-3, with 10 bases aligning to TRBD2. V shed 3 bases, J shed 4 bases, and the junction held 4 bases outside the gene matches. Germline V gene data show CDR1 as MGHDK and CDR2 as SYGVNS. There are 15 residues in the CDR3. The CDR3, as DNA: TGTGCCAGCAGTGACCCCCTAGCGGGGGCAGATACGCAGTATTTT. This gives the protein CASSDPLAGADTQYF.

This clonotype was counted at least ten times. At one of its ends the junction is not consistent with the germline gene, which may arise from a read error. V and J are TRBV6-1 and TRBJ1-1; D remains ambiguous. The CDR3 runs to 11 residues. Germline assignment: CDR1 MNHNS and CDR2 SASEGT. CDR3 DNA: TGTGCCAGCAGTGAAGCTTTGTTCGGGAGTTTT. This codes for CASSEALFGSF.

At least ten counts were recorded for this clonotype. This chain uses TRBV19 with TRBJ2-3, with D possibly being TRBD1 or TRBD2 (6 bases each). Germline V gene sequence: CDR1 LNHDA, CDR2 SQIVND (reference sequence). This CDR3 comprises 14 residues. Deletions cut 3 bases from V and 5 bases from J, with 12 bases between. The chain's CDR3 is CASSIRGREDTQYF. CDR3 bases: TGTGCCAGTAGTATCCGGGGGCGGGAAGATACGCAGTATTTT.

This clonotype was counted many times. A junction boundary mismatches the germline segment, possibly from a read error. CDR3 nucleotide sequence: TGTGCCAGCAGTTACTCTGAAGGCAGGGGGGACTTC. This translates into CASSYSEGRGDF. V usage is TRBV6-5 and J usage is TRBJ1-2; 7 nucleotides agree with TRBD1. The CDR3 runs to 12 residues. Germline V gene data show CDR1 as MNHEY and CDR2 as SVGAGI.

This clonotype was observed at least ten times. The rearrangement joins TRBV20-1 to TRBJ2-7; 8 nucleotides match TRBD2. The V segment lost 7 bases and the J segment 0 bases; nucleotides outside the gene matches: 5. The CDR3 contains 13 residues. Germline V gene sequence: CDR1 DFQATT, CDR2 SNEGSKA (reference sequence). CDR3 bases: TGCAGTGGCCAGCGGGAGTTCTCCTACGAGCAGTACTTC. This encodes CSGQREFSYEQYF.

The chain carries TRBV28 and TRBJ2-7; D might be TRBD1 (6 bases). Deletions cut 9 bases from V and 8 bases from J, with 17 bases between. This CDR3 region has 12 residues. CDR1 and CDR2 from the germline V gene are MDHEN and SYDVKM. CDR3: CARSGQSNQQYF. In DNA form, the CDR3 reads TGTGCCAGATCCGGACAGTCGAACCAGCAGTACTTC.

Regarding this clonotype: One junction end disagrees with the germline gene, perhaps due to a read error. CDR3 bases: TGTGCCAGCAGTGCCCGGACAGCGTGTTCCGGGGAGCTGTTCTTT. Its protein is CASSARTACSGELFF. The rearrangement joins TRBV6-1 to TRBJ2-2, with D perhaps matching TRBD1 (6 bases). This CDR3 region has 15 residues. Germline lookup yields CDR1 MNHNS and CDR2 SASEGT.

In this sample, this clonotype turned up a few times. This rearrangement joins TRBV28 to TRBJ2-7; either TRBD1 or TRBD2 may fit D (5 bases each). Germline assignment: CDR1 MDHEN and CDR2 SYDVKM. The V end lost 5 bases, the J end lost 7 bases, and 15 bases lay between the germline ends. The CDR3 extends over 13 amino acids. CDR3 in amino acids: CASSRRGGGEQYF. CDR3 bases: TGTGCCAGCAGTCGAAGGGGTGGCGGGGAGCAGTACTTC.

The J gene is TRBJ2-1, the V gene TRBV6-4, with 7 bases fitting TRBD2. V shed 4 bases and J 6 bases; nucleotides not matched to a gene: 9. The CDR3 runs 15 residues. Germline V CDR1 and CDR2: MRHNA, SNTAGT. The CDR3 spells CASSGRAGVLNEQFF. The CDR3 bases are TGTGCCAGCAGTGGGAGGGCGGGGGTCCTCAATGAGCAGTTCTTC.